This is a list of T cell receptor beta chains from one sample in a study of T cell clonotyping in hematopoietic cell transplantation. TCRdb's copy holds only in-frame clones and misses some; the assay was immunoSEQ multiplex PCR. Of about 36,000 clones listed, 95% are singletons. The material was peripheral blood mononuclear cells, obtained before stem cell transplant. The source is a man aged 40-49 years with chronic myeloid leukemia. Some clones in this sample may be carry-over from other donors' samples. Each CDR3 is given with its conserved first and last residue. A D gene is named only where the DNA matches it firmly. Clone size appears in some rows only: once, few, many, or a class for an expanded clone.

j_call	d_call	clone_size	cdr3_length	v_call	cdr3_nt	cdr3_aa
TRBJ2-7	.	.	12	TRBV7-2	TGTGCCTCAGGGGCCTCGGGCTACGAGCAGTACTTC	CASGASGYEQYF
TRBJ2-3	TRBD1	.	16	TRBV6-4	TGTGCCAGCAGTGAGGGTACAGGGGGCGGCACAGATACGCAGTATTTT	CASSEGTGGGTDTQYF
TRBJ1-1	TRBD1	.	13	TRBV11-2	TGTGCCAGCAGCTCAGGGGGCGCGGCTGAAGCTTTCTTT	CASSSGGAAEAFF
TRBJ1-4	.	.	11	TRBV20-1	TGCAGTGCGATGGTGGGTGAAAAACTGTTTTTT	CSAMVGEKLFF
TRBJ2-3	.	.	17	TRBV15	TGTGCCACCAGCCCCCCCGGGGCTATCACCGGTAGAGATACGCAGTATTTT	CATSPPGAITGRDTQYF
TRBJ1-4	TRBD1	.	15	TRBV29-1	TGCAGCGTCTCGCCCGGGGGACAGGACAATGAAAAACTGTTTTTT	CSVSPGGQDNEKLFF
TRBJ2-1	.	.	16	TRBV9	TGTGCCAGCAGCGTAGATACCAGCTCAACCTACAATGAGCAGTTCTTC	CASSVDTSSTYNEQFF
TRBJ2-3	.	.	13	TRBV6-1	TGTGCCATCGCGACCGTGGGCACAGATACGCAGTATTTT	CAIATVGTDTQYF
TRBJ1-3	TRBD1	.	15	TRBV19	TGTGCCAGTAGGAAAATGACAGGGGCTGGAAACACCATATATTTT	CASRKMTGAGNTIYF
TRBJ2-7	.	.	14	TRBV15	TGTGCCACCAGCAGAGACACAGGAGAGTACGAGCAGTACTTC	CATSRDTGEYEQYF
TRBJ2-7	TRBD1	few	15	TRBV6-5	TGTGCCAGCAGCAAGACAGGGGGAGAACCCTACGAGCAGTACTTC	CASSKTGGEPYEQYF
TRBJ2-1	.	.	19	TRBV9	TGTGCCAGCAGCCCCCCTCGGTGGCAAGATTACGCAACCTACAATGAGCAGTTCTTC	CASSPPRWQDYATYNEQFF
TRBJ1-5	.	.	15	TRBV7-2	TGTGCCAGCAGCTTAGGACAGGACGGCAATCAGCCCCAGCATTTT	CASSLGQDGNQPQHF
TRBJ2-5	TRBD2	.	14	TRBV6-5	TGTGCCAGCCACGCCTGGGAGGGACAAGAGACCCAGTACTTC	CASHAWEGQETQYF
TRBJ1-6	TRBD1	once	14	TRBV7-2	TGTGCCAGCAGCTTCCAGGGGGATAATTCACCCCTCCACTTT	CASSFQGDNSPLHF
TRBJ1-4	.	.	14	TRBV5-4	TGTGCCAGCTCCCGGCCGCCGGCGAATGAAAAACTGTTTTTT	CASSRPPANEKLFF
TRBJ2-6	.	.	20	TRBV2	TGTGCCAGCAGCACCACGGTCAAATTACAGGGCCACTCTGGGGCCAACGTCCTGACTTTC	CASSTTVKLQGHSGANVLTF
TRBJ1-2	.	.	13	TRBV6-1	TGTGCGAACAGACAGGAAACAAGCTATGGCTACACCTTC	CANRQETSYGYTF
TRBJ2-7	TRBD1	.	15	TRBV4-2	TGTGCCAGCAGCCAAGAAGGGACAGATAACTACGAGCAGTACTTC	CASSQEGTDNYEQYF